This passage covers 21 T cell receptor beta chains from one sample sequenced in a study of T cells after yellow fever vaccination. TCRdb independently ran MiXCR on the 5' RACE reads; one entry per CDR3 protein. Here the sample spans a few hundred thousand distinct CDR3 sequences, approximately 12% being singletons. The sequenced sample was CD4+ T cells sorted from PBMCs, obtained 45 days after the yellow fever booster vaccination. Receptor source: a man under 40 who received the YFV17D yellow fever vaccine.

The table lists this clonotype with a few counts. This chain connects TRBV7-9 to TRBJ2-3; perhaps TRBD2 as D (5 bases). This CDR3 spans 15 amino acids. CDR1 and CDR2 from the germline V gene are SEHNR and FQNEAQ (reference sequence). V lost 3 bases to trimming and J lost 0 bases, with 10 bases between them. The CDR3 here is CASSFQRRSTDTQYF. In DNA form, the CDR3 reads TGTGCCAGCAGCTTTCAGCGGAGAAGCACAGATACGCAGTATTTT.

The rearrangement joins TRBV18 to TRBJ2-5, with 7 nucleotides matching TRBD1. Germline CDR1 reads KGHSH; CDR2 reads LQKENI. CDR3 length: 15 amino acids. The V and J ends lost 5 bases and 1 base, in that order; junction bases with no gene match: 7. Written as DNA, the CDR3 is TGTGCCAGCTCAACTAATGGACAGGTCCAAGAGACCCAGTACTTC. Its protein is CASSTNGQVQETQYF.

The CDR3 spells CASSYTRGLSGNTIYF. The CDR3 nucleotides are TGTGCCAGCAGTTACACCCGGGGCCTCTCTGGAAACACCATATATTTT. The chain recombines TRBV6-5 with TRBJ1-3, with a weak D call TRBD1 (5 bases). V was pared by 2 bases and J by 0 bases, with 11 bases between. The germline V gene encodes CDR1 MNHEY and CDR2 SVGAGI. The CDR3 sequence is 16 residues long.

The chain recombines TRBV5-1 with TRBJ2-3; 9 nucleotides agree with TRBD1. Germline V gene lookup returns CDR1 SGHRS and CDR2 YFSETQ. After removal of 4 bases from V and 0 bases from J, the junction contained 3 bases not matched to a gene. The CDR3 totals 15 residues. CDR3 region: CASSRGTGSTDTQYF. CDR3 DNA: TGCGCCAGCAGCCGAGGGACAGGGAGCACAGATACGCAGTATTTT. The variable domain in full, completed from reference TRBV5-1 and TRBJ2-3, reads KAGVTQTPRYLIKTRGQQVTLSCSPISGHRSVSWYQQTPGQGLQFLFEYFSETQRNKGNFPGRFSGRQFSNSRSEMNVSTLELGDSALYLCASSRGTGSTDTQYFGPGTRLTVL.

The gene calls are TRBV5-1 and TRBJ2-1, with D unresolved. Germline values: CDR1 SGHRS, CDR2 YFSETQ. Trimming took off 1 base at V and 7 bases at J, with 9 bases between the two ends. This CDR3 is built from 13 residues. The CDR3 sequence: CASSLRTANEQFF. The CDR3 coding sequence is TGCGCCAGCAGCTTGAGGACGGCTAATGAGCAGTTCTTC.

Many counts were recorded for this clonotype. The chain recombines TRBV9 with TRBJ2-3, with D unclear. Trimming pared 2 bases from V and 3 bases from J, leaving 7 bases between. CDR1 and CDR2 from the germline V gene are SGDLS and YYNGEE. The CDR3 extends over 13 amino acids. The CDR3 loop reads CASSVLGTDTQYF. For the CDR3, the DNA is TGTGCCAGCAGCGTTTTGGGGACAGATACGCAGTATTTT. Together with reference TRBV9 and TRBJ2-3, the CDR3 gives the full variable domain: DSGVTQTPKHLITATGQRVTLRCSPRSGDLSVYWYQQSLDQGLQFLIQYYNGEERAKGNILERFSAQQFPDLHSELNLSSLELGDSALYFCASSVLGTDTQYFGPGTRLTVL.

This clonotype was counted at least ten times. The chain combines TRBV20-1 with TRBJ2-1; 7 bases agree with TRBD1. This CDR3 comprises 14 residues. The trim removed 2 bases at V and 8 bases at J, leaving 9 bases unmatched. Germline assignment: CDR1 DFQATT and CDR2 SNEGSKA (reference sequence). The CDR3 nucleotides are TGCAGTGCTAGACCCCGGGACAGAACCTATGAGCAGTTCTTC. Translation gives CSARPRDRTYEQFF.

This clonotype occurred many times. V gene TRBV20-1 combines with J gene TRBJ2-3, with 10 bases identical to TRBD2. The CDR3 consists of 14 residues. Trimming cost V 3 bases and J 6 bases; bases outside gene matches: 6. Germline V gene data show CDR1 as DFQATT and CDR2 as SNEGSKA (reference sequence). The CDR3 protein is CSARGLAGVDTQYF. The CDR3 region has the DNA TGCAGTGCTAGGGGGCTAGCGGGAGTGGATACGCAGTATTTT.

This clonotype was seen a few times. V is TRBV6-2 or TRBV6-3 and J is TRBJ1-5; TRBD1 matches at 7 bases. The ends lost 7 bases at V and 5 bases at J; junction bases unmatched: 14. The germline V gene has CDR1 MNHEY and CDR2 SVGEGT. The CDR3 covers 16 residues. As DNA, the CDR3 is TGTGCCAGCACTACTGACAGGGCCATCGTTCATCAGCCCCAGCATTTT. The encoded protein is CASTTDRAIVHQPQHF.

The V call is TRBV7-8, the J call TRBJ2-6; possibly TRBD1 for D (6 bases). Germline V gives CDR1 SGHVS, CDR2 FQNEAQ. There are 15 residues in the CDR3. Trimming removed 1 base from V and 2 bases from J, with 6 bases in between. CDR3 sequence reads: CASSLGQAGANVLTF. CDR3 nucleotide sequence: TGTGCCAGCAGCTTAGGACAGGCTGGGGCCAACGTCCTGACTTTC.

This clonotype was seen a few times. This sequence joins TRBV5-5 and TRBJ2-5; no clear D gene. Germline CDR1 reads SGHKS; CDR2 reads YYEKEE (reference sequence). This CDR3 comprises 14 residues. Deletions cut 2 bases from V and 5 bases from J, with 13 bases between. The CDR3 loop reads CASSLQHTQETQYF. The CDR3 bases are TGTGCCAGCAGCTTACAGCATACTCAGGAGACCCAGTACTTC.

This clonotype was recorded a few times. The chain uses TRBV5-5 and TRBJ2-3; maybe TRBD1 (5 bases). The V gene lost 0 bases and the J gene lost 0 bases, with 11 bases spanning the gap. CDR1 is SGHKS and CDR2 is YYEKEE in the germline V gene (reference sequence). The CDR3 sequence is 16 residues long. The CDR3 nucleotides read TGTGCCAGCAGCTTGGAATGGACATTAAGCACAGATACGCAGTATTTT. It is translated as CASSLEWTLSTDTQYF.

This clonotype was seen at least ten times. This chain joins TRBV20-1 and TRBJ2-3; D is uncertain. Between the trimmed V and J ends, which lost 6 bases and 4 bases, there was a span of 17 bases. This CDR3 comprises 14 residues. CDR1 is DFQATT and CDR2 is SNEGSKA in the germline V gene (reference sequence). CDR3 DNA: TGCAGTGCGTCTAGAGTTCGCAGCGCAGATACGCAGTATTTT. It codes for CSASRVRSADTQYF.

This clonotype was counted a few times. The chain combines TRBV28 with TRBJ2-1; possible D gene TRBD2, 5 bases. Trimming took 4 bases from V and 13 from J, leaving 17 bases between them. The CDR3 is 13 amino acids. Looked up from germline, CDR1 is MDHEN and CDR2 is SYDVKM. The CDR3 bases are TGTGCCAGCAGTTCCCCCCAGGCCCTAGCTCAGTTCTTC. Translation: CASSSPQALAQFF.

CDR3 protein: CSASGLGNNEQFF. CDR3 nucleotide sequence: TGCAGTGCGTCGGGGCTAGGCAACAATGAGCAGTTCTTC. This chain uses TRBV29-1 with TRBJ2-1; D may match TRBD1 or TRBD2 (5 bases each). Germline-derived CDR1 and CDR2 are SQVTM and ANQGSEA. The CDR3 spans 13 residues.

The rearrangement uses TRBV7-2 and TRBJ2-7; no reliable D call. The CDR3 totals 13 residues. With 5 bases removed from V and 2 bases from J, the gap between germline ends came to 10 bases. Germline V gene sequence: CDR1 SGHTA, CDR2 FQGNSA. This chain's CDR3 is CASSGRLAYEQYF. DNA of the CDR3: TGTGCCAGCAGCGGACGACTTGCCTACGAGCAGTACTTC. The full variable domain, with the rest looked up from reference TRBV7-2 and TRBJ2-7, is GAGVSQSPSNKVTEKGKDVELRCDPISGHTALYWYRQSLGQGLEFLIYFQGNSAPDKSGLPSDRFSAERTGGSVSTLTIQRTQQEDSAVYLCASSGRLAYEQYFGPGTRLTVT.

This clonotype was detected only a few times. The CDR3, as DNA: TGCAGTGCTACCCCGGGACTAGAGAAGGATGAGCAGTTCTTC. Protein sequence: CSATPGLEKDEQFF. The V call is TRBV20-1, the J call TRBJ2-1, with 8 bases matching TRBD2. The V and J ends lost 4 bases and 8 bases, in that order; junction bases with no gene match: 10. Germline CDR1 and CDR2: DFQATT and SNEGSKA (reference sequence). CDR3 size: 14 residues.

This clonotype has a handful of counts. This rearrangement joins TRBV13 to TRBJ2-2; possibly TRBD1 or TRBD2 for D (5 bases each). With 3 bases removed from V and 2 bases from J, the gap between germline ends came to 7 bases. CDR1 PRHDT and CDR2 FYEKMQ come from the germline V gene (reference sequence). This CDR3 is built from 14 residues. The DNA for the CDR3 is TGTGCCAGCAGCTTCGGGGCCAACACCGGGGAGCTGTTTTTT. Translating gives CASSFGANTGELFF.

The chain employs TRBV7-9 and TRBJ2-1; tentative D call: TRBD2 (6 bases). Trimming took 4 bases from V and 6 from J, leaving 19 bases between them. CDR3 length: 16 amino acids. Germline CDR1 is SEHNR and CDR2 is FQNEAQ (reference sequence). CDR3 protein: CASSSSGVAALNEQFF. In DNA, the CDR3 is TGTGCCAGCAGCTCTTCCGGGGTAGCGGCTCTCAATGAGCAGTTCTTC.

The rearrangement joins TRBV7-8 to TRBJ2-7; maybe TRBD1 (6 bases). CDR1 SGHVS and CDR2 FQNEAQ come from the germline V gene. Trimming pared 4 bases from V and 3 bases from J, leaving 16 bases between. CDR3 size: 15 residues. DNA of the CDR3: TGTGCCAGCAGCTCACACCGGGACATTCTCTACGAGCAGTACTTC. It is translated as CASSSHRDILYEQYF.

This clonotype was counted only a few times. The genes are TRBV9 and TRBJ1-6; D not resolved. CDR1 SGDLS and CDR2 YYNGEE come from the germline V gene. V was pared by 3 bases and J by 8 bases, with 6 bases between. The CDR3 totals 12 residues. CDR3 region: CASSAYDSPLHF. In DNA, the CDR3 is TGTGCCAGCAGCGCCTACGATTCACCCCTCCACTTT.